This TCR beta chain was retrieved from a study of T cells in Graves' hyperthyroidism and ophthalmopathy. On the study more broadly: Pretreatment peripheral blood was obtained at initial diagnosis.

RNA transcripts yielded amplified TCR beta CDR3 regions. The HTBI primer set drove a first-round RT-PCR of the TCR CDR3. A single record per CDR3 protein comes from TCRdb applying MiXCR to the multiplex PCR reads. The sample lists more than 300,000 distinct CDR3 sequences, approximately 18% occurring once. Concerning this clonotype: An end of the junction differs from the germline gene, which may be a read error.

Germline CDR1 is MNHNS and CDR2 is SASEGT. The CDR3 sequence is 14 residues long. Hyperthyroidism, newly diagnosed and lasting under 2 months, affected patients aged 18 to 65. At first hyperthyroidism diagnosis, before any ophthalmopathy symptoms, the blood sample was collected. The clonotype was recovered from a woman in her thirties with Graves' hyperthyroidism that later progressed to Graves' ophthalmopathy. The V call is TRBV6-1, the J call TRBJ2-7; weak D call: TRBD1 (5 bases). Sequencing was done on a sample of blood. Written as DNA, the CDR3 is TGTGCCAGCAGAGAAGCACAGGCCGCCTACGAGCAGTACTTC. Protein: CASREAQAAYEQYF.